This is a list of T cell receptor beta chains from one sample in a study of early T cells in non-severe SARS-CoV-2 infection. TCRdb redid the calling of the 5' RACE reads with MiXCR, one entry per CDR3 protein. This table has about 45,000 distinct CDR3 sequences, roughly 12% appearing once. The sequenced material came from whole blood. The receptor set was obtained from an adult who was a healthcare worker with PCR-confirmed SARS-CoV-2 infection or an uninfected control (not recorded which). Each CDR3 is given with its conserved first and last residue. A D gene is named only where the DNA matches it firmly. Rows give clone size only sometimes, using once, few, many, or a class for an expanded clone.

v_gene,abundance,d_gene,j_gene,CDR3nt,CDR3aa
TRBV7-9,NA,NA,TRBJ2-1,TGTGCCAGCATCCTGGAGGGGCCTCCCTCCTACAATGAGCAGTTCTTC,CASILEGPPSYNEQFF
TRBV19,many,NA,TRBJ1-4,TGTGCCAGTAGTTCGGGCACCGCAACTAATGAAAAACTGTTTTTT,CASSSGTATNEKLFF
TRBV6-1,few,TRBD1,TRBJ1-2,TGTGCCAGCAGGACCGGGACAGGGGTCGTCGGCTACACCTTC,CASRTGTGVVGYTF
TRBV6-5,many,TRBD1,TRBJ2-1,TGTGCCAGCAGCCCGGACAGGGCCCCGAGCTACAATGAGCAGTTCTTC,CASSPDRAPSYNEQFF
TRBV4-3,many,NA,TRBJ1-1,TGCGCCAGCAGCCAAGTCCCAGGGGTCGGTACTGAAGCTTTCTTT,CASSQVPGVGTEAFF
TRBV2,NA,NA,TRBJ2-1,TGTGCCAGCAGTGAGTTAGAGGCCGGCCACAATGAGCAGTTCTTC,CASSELEAGHNEQFF
TRBV6-2/TRBV6-3,many,TRBD2,TRBJ2-1,TGTGCCAGCAGTTGGGGACTAGCGGGAGGAGGTGGTCACAATGAGCAGTTCTTC,CASSWGLAGGGGHNEQFF
TRBV11-2,many,TRBD1,TRBJ1-6,TGTGCCAGCAGCTTAGAAACAGGGGGATATTCACCCCTCCACTTT,CASSLETGGYSPLHF
TRBV4-2,few,TRBD1,TRBJ1-2,TGTGCCAGCAGCCAATCCTCAGGACAGGTTGGGAGCTATGGCTACACCTTC,CASSQSSGQVGSYGYTF
TRBV10-3,few,TRBD1,TRBJ2-2,TGTGCCATCAATCTTGGACAGGGAAACACCGGGGAGCTGTTTTTT,CAINLGQGNTGELFF
TRBV5-5,few,NA,TRBJ1-3,TGTGCCAGCAGCCCAGGGGTTTTCGGAAACACCATATATTTT,CASSPGVFGNTIYF
TRBV5-1,NA,NA,TRBJ2-3,TGCGCCAGCACCACTGGGAATAGCGGATACACAGATACGCAGTATTTT,CASTTGNSGYTDTQYF
TRBV7-6,few,TRBD2,TRBJ2-3,TGTGCCAGCAGCTTATTAGCGGGGGACACAGATACGCAGTATTTT,CASSLLAGDTDTQYF
TRBV9,many,NA,TRBJ2-2,TGTGCCAGCAGCGTAGTAGACGGACTTACCGGGGAGCTGTTTTTT,CASSVVDGLTGELFF
TRBV20-1,NA,NA,TRBJ1-3,TGCAGTGCTAGGATCTCTGGAAACACCATATATTTT,CSARISGNTIYF
TRBV27,few,TRBD1,TRBJ1-5,TGTGCCAGCAGTTCCCGCTCGGGACAGTGGGGCAATCAGCCCCAGCATTTT,CASSSRSGQWGNQPQHF
TRBV10-3,NA,NA,TRBJ2-1,TGTGCCATCAACGGGGGAACGAACAATGAGCAGTTCTTC,CAINGGTNNEQFF
TRBV5-5,many,NA,TRBJ2-6,TGTGCCAGCAGCATTAAACAGGGCGCTGGGGCCAACGTCCTGACTTTC,CASSIKQGAGANVLTF
TRBV27,NA,NA,TRBJ2-5,TGTGCCAGCAGCCATGGACTGCTCCAAGAGACCCAGTACTTC,CASSHGLLQETQYF
TRBV18,many,TRBD1,TRBJ2-2,TGTGCCAGCTCACCACTCGCCGGACAGGGGGCTGGCACCGGGGAGCTGTTTTTT,CASSPLAGQGAGTGELFF
TRBV6-5,few,TRBD2,TRBJ2-1,TGTGCCAGCAGTTCGGCGGGAGCGGGAGGCCATGAGCAGTTCTTC,CASSSAGAGGHEQFF
TRBV29-1,NA,TRBD1,TRBJ2-2,TGCAGCGCTCGACAGGGGAACACCGGGGAGCTGTTTTTT,CSARQGNTGELFF
TRBV10-3,NA,NA,TRBJ1-2,TGTGCCGCAAAGGACGCAGCTAACTATGGCTACACCTTC,CAAKDAANYGYTF
TRBV6-2/TRBV6-3,many,NA,TRBJ1-5,TGTGCCAGCAGTCTACTAGAAAACTATCAGCCCCAGCATTTT,CASSLLENYQPQHF
TRBV7-3,few,NA,TRBJ2-1,TGTGCCAGCAGCCCTACAACCCACAATGAGCAGTTCTTC,CASSPTTHNEQFF
TRBV12-3/TRBV12-4,many,TRBD2,TRBJ2-7,TGTGCCAGCAGAACTAGCGGGAGTGGCTCCGAGCAGTACTTC,CASRTSGSGSEQYF
TRBV20-1,many,NA,TRBJ1-1,TGCAGTGCTAGTTCGGGGGGCAACACTGAAGCTTTCTTT,CSASSGGNTEAFF
TRBV28,many,NA,TRBJ2-7,TGTGCCAGCACAGAAGGTCCCTACGAGCAGTACTTC,CASTEGPYEQYF
TRBV7-2,NA,NA,TRBJ2-1,TGTGCCAGCAGCTTATGGAGTGGGTATGAGCAGTTCTTC,CASSLWSGYEQFF
TRBV6-6,many,NA,TRBJ1-6,TGTGCCAGCAGTTCCCCCGGGGGGCTAAATTCACCCCTCCACTTT,CASSSPGGLNSPLHF
TRBV28,few,NA,TRBJ2-7,TGTGCCAGCAGTGAAGCGACAGTATCCTACGAGCAGTACTTC,CASSEATVSYEQYF
TRBV9,NA,TRBD2,TRBJ2-2,TGTGCCAGCAGCGGCGCTAGCGGGTCGAACACCGGGGAGCTGTTTTTT,CASSGASGSNTGELFF
TRBV18,few,NA,TRBJ1-6,TGTGCCAGCTCAACCAAGCAGGGGCCGGGTTCACCCCTCCACTTT,CASSTKQGPGSPLHF
TRBV29-1,many,NA,TRBJ2-7,TGCAGCGTCAATAGCGGCGCCTACGAGCAGTACTTC,CSVNSGAYEQYF
TRBV6-5,few,TRBD1,TRBJ2-2,TGTGCCAGCAGACTAAATGGACAGGGGGCCCGGGAGCTGTTTTTT,CASRLNGQGARELFF
TRBV5-1,many,NA,TRBJ2-1,TGCGCCAGCAGCCTAACAGGTAACGGAGAGCAGTTCTTC,CASSLTGNGEQFF
TRBV7-9,many,NA,TRBJ1-1,TGTGCCAGCAGCTCCGGGGTGTGGGCTGAAGCTTTCTTT,CASSSGVWAEAFF
TRBV19,few,NA,TRBJ2-5,TGTGCCAGTACCAACGTTGCAGGGGTGGAGTGGTCCCAGTACTTC,CASTNVAGVEWSQYF
TRBV18,NA,NA,TRBJ1-1,TGTGCCAGCTCACCACCTGCGAGACCGAACACTGAAGCTTTCTTT,CASSPPARPNTEAFF
TRBV20-1,NA,NA,TRBJ2-1,TGCAGTGCTATTACAGGGAGTGGGCAGTTCTTC,CSAITGSGQFF
TRBV29-1,NA,TRBD2,TRBJ2-1,TGCAGCGTTTCCACTAGCGGGGTCCGGGATGAGCAGTTCTTC,CSVSTSGVRDEQFF
TRBV7-9,NA,NA,TRBJ1-2,TGTGCCAGCAGCCACAAACCCAGGGTCCTAATCCCCTATGGCTACACCTTC,CASSHKPRVLIPYGYTF
TRBV28,many,NA,TRBJ1-4,TGTGCCAGCAGTCTCGGACGGCTAGAAAAACTGTTTTTT,CASSLGRLEKLFF
TRBV28,NA,NA,TRBJ2-1,TGTGCCAGCAGTTTACCGGCGGCCCCGTCTTTCAATGAGCAGTTCTTC,CASSLPAAPSFNEQFF
TRBV24-1,few,NA,TRBJ2-2,TGTGCCACCAGTGAGGGCTCGAACACCGGGGAGCTGTTTTTT,CATSEGSNTGELFF
TRBV7-8,many,TRBD2,TRBJ2-7,TGTGCCAGCAGCCCGGGAGGTTCGGTTGAAGTGCAGTACTTC,CASSPGGSVEVQYF
TRBV29-1,NA,NA,TRBJ2-3,TGCAGCGTTGGCAACCAAATCCAGTATTTT,CSVGNQIQYF
TRBV6-4,few,NA,TRBJ2-7,TGTGCCACTTTAACGGGGGCTCCAACCTACGAGCAGTACTTC,CATLTGAPTYEQYF
TRBV11-3,many,NA,TRBJ1-1,TGTGCCAGCAGCACCGGGCCCTCCTCTGAAGCTTTCTTT,CASSTGPSSEAFF
TRBV28,many,NA,TRBJ2-1,TGTGCCACCGTTAACCCTGGACAGTCAGTATATGAGCAGTTCTTC,CATVNPGQSVYEQFF
TRBV20-1,NA,NA,TRBJ2-7,TGCAGCCTTCCCGGACGGAGCTCCTACGAGCGGTACTTC,CSLPGRSSYERYF
TRBV12-3/TRBV12-4,NA,NA,TRBJ1-2,TGTGCCAGCAGTCCCCGAGAGGGGCCTTCCTATGGCTACACCTTC,CASSPREGPSYGYTF
TRBV7-6,many,TRBD2,TRBJ2-3,TGTGCCAGCAGCTTAGGTACTAGCGGGAGGACTGAAGATACGCAGTATTTT,CASSLGTSGRTEDTQYF
TRBV6-5,many,TRBD1,TRBJ2-7,TGTGCCAGCAGTTACATGCGGGACAGGGGTTCCTACGAGCAGTACTTC,CASSYMRDRGSYEQYF
TRBV24-1,many,TRBD2,TRBJ2-1,TGTGCCACCAGTTGGACTAGCGGGAGTAACTACAATGAGCAGTTCTTC,CATSWTSGSNYNEQFF